The rows below give T cell receptor beta chains drawn from one sample of a study of CD8 T cells in Susac syndrome. TCRdb fed the immunoSEQ multiplex PCR reads into MiXCR, producing one record per CDR3 protein. Found here are more than 150,000 distinct CDR3 sequences, around 95% of them singletons; the top ten hold roughly 0.12%. Sequenced input: CD4+ T cells from PBMCs. These TCRs come from a human donor with Susac syndrome. CDR3s leave out the opening cysteine and the closing phenylalanine or tryptophan. Size is stated for part of the rows, as once, few or many counts, or as a class when the clone is expanded.

-,TRBJ1-1,TRBV9,ASSVVQGTGTEAF
-,TRBJ2-7,TRBV12-3/TRBV12-4,ASSPHGQGLFEQY
-,TRBJ2-2,TRBV18,ASSPQEPQNTGELF
-,TRBJ1-6,TRBV5-6,ASSLGTQDSPLH
-,TRBJ2-1,TRBV7-9,ASSSRENEQF
-,TRBJ2-5,TRBV7-9,ASSLRGIGETQY
-,TRBJ2-1,TRBV3-1,ASSQDLGEQF
-,TRBJ2-3,TRBV30,AWSSESTDTQY
-,TRBJ2-2,TRBV4-3,ASSSRTGGNGELF
-,TRBJ2-7,TRBV14,ASSQITGGLGEQY
-,TRBJ2-5,TRBV23-1,ASSRPRRAHHEETQY
-,TRBJ2-7,TRBV6-5,ASSYSRSTYEQY
-,TRBJ1-2,TRBV19,ASTGVRGYT
-,TRBJ2-3,TRBV27,ASSPIGYGSDTQY
-,TRBJ2-5,TRBV24-1,ATRGTGEETQY
-,TRBJ2-2,TRBV29-1,SVGITGVGTGELF
-,TRBJ1-3,TRBV6-1,ASRQQAFSGNTIY
-,TRBJ1-6,TRBV14,ASSQRGSNNSPLH
-,TRBJ2-1,TRBV2,ASTVGGNEQF
once,TRBJ1-2,TRBV29-1,SVDSPQANYGYT
-,TRBJ1-1,TRBV29-1,SIGVGESTEAF
-,TRBJ2-2,TRBV29-1,SAYKGRPNTGELF
few,TRBJ2-2,TRBV18,ASSLQGTGELF
-,TRBJ1-5,TRBV6-1,ASSARQAVSGNQPQH